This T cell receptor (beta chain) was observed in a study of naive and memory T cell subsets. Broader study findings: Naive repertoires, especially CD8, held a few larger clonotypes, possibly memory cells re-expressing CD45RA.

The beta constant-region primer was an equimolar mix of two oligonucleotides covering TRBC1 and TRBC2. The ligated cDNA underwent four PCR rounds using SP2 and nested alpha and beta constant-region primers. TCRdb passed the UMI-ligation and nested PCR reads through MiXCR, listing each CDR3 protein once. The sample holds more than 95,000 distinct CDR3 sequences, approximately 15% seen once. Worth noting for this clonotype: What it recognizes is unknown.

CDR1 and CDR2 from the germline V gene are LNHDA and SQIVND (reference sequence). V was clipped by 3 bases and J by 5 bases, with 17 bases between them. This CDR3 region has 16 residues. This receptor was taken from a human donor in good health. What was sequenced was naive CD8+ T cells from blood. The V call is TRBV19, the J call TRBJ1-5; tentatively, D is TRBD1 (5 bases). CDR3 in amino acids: CASSMIEGIGDQPQHF. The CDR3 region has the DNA TGTGCCAGTAGTATGATCGAGGGGATCGGGGATCAGCCCCAGCATTTT.